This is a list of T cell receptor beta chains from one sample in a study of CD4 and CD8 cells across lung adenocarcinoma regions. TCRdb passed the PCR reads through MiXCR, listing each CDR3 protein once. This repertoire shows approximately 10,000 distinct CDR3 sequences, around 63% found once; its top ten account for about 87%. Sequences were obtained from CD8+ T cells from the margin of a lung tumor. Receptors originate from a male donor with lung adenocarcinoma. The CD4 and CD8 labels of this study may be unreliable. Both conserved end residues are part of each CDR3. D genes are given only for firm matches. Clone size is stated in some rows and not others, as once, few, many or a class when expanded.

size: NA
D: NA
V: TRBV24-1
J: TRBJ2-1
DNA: TGTGCCACCAGTGGGCCACGTAATGAGCAGTTCTTC
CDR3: CATSGPRNEQFF

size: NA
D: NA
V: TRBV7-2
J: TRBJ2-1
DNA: TGTGCCAGCAGCCCCAGATGGGGGGACCCAGACTACAATGAGCAGTTCTTC
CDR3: CASSPRWGDPDYNEQFF

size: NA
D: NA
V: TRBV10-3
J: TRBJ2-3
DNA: TGTTGCAGGGGCCCTAGGAGCAGCTACCCAGATACCCAGTATTTC
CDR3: CCRGPRSSYPDTQYF

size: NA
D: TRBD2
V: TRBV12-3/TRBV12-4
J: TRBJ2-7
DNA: TGTGCCAGCAGTCCCACGACTAGCGGGAGGTTATACGAGCAGTACTTC
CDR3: CASSPTTSGRLYEQYF

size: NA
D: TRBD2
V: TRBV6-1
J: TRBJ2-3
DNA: TGTGCCAGCAGTCTAACTAGCGCCGTGGGAGGCGGGGCGCAGTATTTT
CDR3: CASSLTSAVGGGAQYF

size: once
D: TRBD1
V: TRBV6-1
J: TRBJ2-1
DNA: TGTGCCAGCAGTGAAGCGGGGACAGATTACAATGAGCAGTTCTTC
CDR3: CASSEAGTDYNEQFF

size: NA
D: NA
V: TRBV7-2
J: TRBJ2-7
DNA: TGTGCCAGCAGCTTACTGGATCACAGGGAAGGGGAGCAGTACTTC
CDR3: CASSLLDHREGEQYF

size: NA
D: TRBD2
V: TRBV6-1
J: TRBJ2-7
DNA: TGTGCCAGCGCTGGGGCCGGGGGAGGGGTCCAAGATACGCAGTACTTC
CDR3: CASAGAGGGVQDTQYF

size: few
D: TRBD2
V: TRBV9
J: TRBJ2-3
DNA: TGTGCCAGCAGCGTGCTCCCTCGGGCGGGAGGGGCAGATACGCAGTATTTT
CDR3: CASSVLPRAGGADTQYF

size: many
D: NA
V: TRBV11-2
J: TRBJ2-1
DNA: TGTGCCAGCAGCTTAGGGGGAGCCCTAAGTGCCTACAATGAGCAGTTCTTC
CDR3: CASSLGGALSAYNEQFF

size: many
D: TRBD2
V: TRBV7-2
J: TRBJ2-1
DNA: TGTGCCAGCAGCCCAGGACTAGCGAGAGTCCACAATGAGCAGTTCTTC
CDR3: CASSPGLARVHNEQFF

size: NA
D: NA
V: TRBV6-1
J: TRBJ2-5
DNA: TGTGCCAGCAGTGGCACTTACACCCAGACCCAGTACTTC
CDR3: CASSGTYTQTQYF

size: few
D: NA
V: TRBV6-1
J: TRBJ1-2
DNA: TGTGCCAGCTCCTCCCCGCGGGGTAACTATGGCTACACCTTC
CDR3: CASSSPRGNYGYTF

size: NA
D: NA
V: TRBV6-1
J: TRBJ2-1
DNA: TGTGCCAGCAGTGAAGCGGCGAGTCCCCTCTTTGCGGGGACCCCGGCCGAGCAGTTCTTC
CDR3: CASSEAASPLFAGTPAEQFF

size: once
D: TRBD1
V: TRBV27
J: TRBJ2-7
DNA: TGTGCCAGCAGTCCCGGACAGGGACTCTACGAGCAGTACTTC
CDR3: CASSPGQGLYEQYF

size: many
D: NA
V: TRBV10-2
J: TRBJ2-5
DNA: TGCGCCAGCAGTGAGCCGGGGCCCGAAGAGACCCAGTACTTC
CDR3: CASSEPGPEETQYF

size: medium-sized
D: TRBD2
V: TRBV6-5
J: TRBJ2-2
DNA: TGTGCCAGCAGTCTAACTAGCGCCGAGGGAGGCGGGGAGCTGTTTTTT
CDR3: CASSLTSAEGGGELFF

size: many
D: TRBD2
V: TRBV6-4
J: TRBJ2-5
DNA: TGTGCCAGCAGTGTTGCGGGGGGAGAGACCCAGTACTTC
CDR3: CASSVAGGETQYF

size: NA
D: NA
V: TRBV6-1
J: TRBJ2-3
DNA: TGTGCCAGCGCCAAGGGGGTGCGAGCCGAAGATATGCAGTACTTT
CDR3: CASAKGVRAEDMQYF

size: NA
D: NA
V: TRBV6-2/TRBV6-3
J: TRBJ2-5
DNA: TGTGCCAGCAGAAAAGAGACCCAGTACTTC
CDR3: CASRKETQYF

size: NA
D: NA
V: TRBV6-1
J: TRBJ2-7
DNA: TGTGCCAGCGCAGAAACAGCGGGCCCATCCTACGAGCAGTACTTC
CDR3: CASAETAGPSYEQYF

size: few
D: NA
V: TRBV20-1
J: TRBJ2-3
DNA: TGCAGTGCTAGACCCCGGGGGGCCGGACAGAGAACAGATACGCAGTATTTT
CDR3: CSARPRGAGQRTDTQYF

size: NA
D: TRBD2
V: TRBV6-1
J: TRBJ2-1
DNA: TGTGCCAGCCTCGCCGGGACTAGCGTTGGGGAGCAGTTCTTC
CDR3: CASLAGTSVGEQFF

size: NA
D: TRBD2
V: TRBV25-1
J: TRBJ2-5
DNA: TGTGCCGGCAGCGGGGGGGGTGACCAAGAGATCCAGTACTTC
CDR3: CAGSGGGDQEIQYF

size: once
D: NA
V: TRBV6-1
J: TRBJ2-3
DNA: TGTGCCAGCAGGCCCGGGGGTAGAAGGGGCACAGATACTCAGTATTTT
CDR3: CASRPGGRRGTDTQYF

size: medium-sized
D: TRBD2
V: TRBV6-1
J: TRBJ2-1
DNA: TGTGCCAGCAGTAGCGGGAGAGGGACCTACAATGAGCAGTTCTTC
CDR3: CASSSGRGTYNEQFF

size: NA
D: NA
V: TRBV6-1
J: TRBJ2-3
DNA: TGTGCCAGCAGCGGACGGGCGGTGAGCACAGAGGAGCTGTATTTT
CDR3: CASSGRAVSTEELYF